This T cell receptor (beta chain) came from a study of radiotherapy plus CTLA-4 blockade in lung cancer. General study findings and limits: In blood, after radiotherapy plus ipilimumab, tumor-derived TCR clones expanded.

With ipilimumab providing CTLA-4 blockade, focal radiation was administered to patients who had chemo-refractory metastatic non-small-cell lung cancer. Assay: immunoSEQ multiplex PCR; the TCRdb copy retains only in-frame clones and omits some. The top ten hold 2.5% to 3.5% of the sample, which has some 110,000 clones, about four fifths seen once. A single count supports this clone. The antigen remains unidentified. The CDR3 length is 15 residues. V was trimmed by 3 bases and J by 5 bases, leaving 14 bases between them. The germline CDR1 and CDR2 sequences are LNHDA and SQIVND (reference sequence). The sample in question was peripheral blood, obtained from a patient treated with radiotherapy plus ipilimumab. This TCR was recovered from a human donor with non-small cell lung cancer that progressed on radiotherapy plus ipilimumab. Some clones in this sample may be carry-over from other donors' samples. This sequence joins TRBV19 and TRBJ1-5, with no clear D. The CDR3 DNA sequence: TGTGCCAGTAGTATCTTAGGGCGGCCCGATCAGCCCCAGCATTTT. Residues: CASSILGRPDQPQHF. The variable domain in full, with the rest retrieved from reference TRBV19 and TRBJ1-5, is DGGITQSPKYLFRKEGQNVTLSCEQNLNHDAMYWYRQDPGQGLRLIYYSQIVNDFQKGDIAEGYSVSREKKESFPLTVTSAQKNPTAFYLCASSILGRPDQPQHFGDGTRLSIL.